This T cell receptor (beta chain) stems from a study of CD8+ T cells in alopecia areata (dated by TCRdb to the late 2010s). Some background on the complete study: The treated patients took part in an open-label pilot trial in which moderate-to-severe alopecia areata was treated with oral tofacitinib at 5 to 10 mg twice daily. Patients stayed on tofacitinib for 6 to 18 months and then had 6 months of follow-up off drug so that delayed response and recurrence could be assessed. Disease severity in treated patients was measured with the SALT score, which quantifies the percentage of affected scalp surface area. In both human patients and the C3H/HeJ mouse model, the study applied high-throughput TCRbeta sequencing to look at T cell clonal expansion in alopecia areata. Scalp tissue and sorted CD4+ and CD8+ peripheral blood T cells from patchy and totalis/universalis alopecia areata patients and from healthy controls were covered by human TCRbeta sequencing. Patients on tofacitinib were biopsied at baseline and after 4 and 24 weeks of treatment, and several of the patients also had a later scalp biopsy. Scalp clonality was compared among normal scalp (n=4), patchy alopecia areata scalp (n=8), and alopecia totalis/universalis scalp (n=8). RNA was extracted with the PAXgene miRNA kit for fixed scalp, the miRNeasy kit for PBMCs, and the RNeasy kit for mouse skin. TCRbeta CDR3 regions were amplified by immunoSEQ multiplex PCR using 35 Vbeta forward and 13 Jbeta reverse primers.

This clone came up a few times. Its antigen is unknown. Base qualities were left out, and no much larger clone turns up one base away. General study outcomes and caveats: Many expanded lesional clones were found to persist in scalp and blood during tofacitinib treatment, and relapse after treatment cessation may be partly explained by this persistence. Resident alphabeta T cells in normal human skin are also sequenced, complicating scalp TCR repertoire analysis, unlike mouse skin dominated by gammadelta T cells. Scalp clonality and the number of expanded CD8+ clones among the top 100 scalp clones were significantly decreased by tofacitinib. Compared with normal scalp, lesional scalp had higher clonality and more expanded CD8+ clones, particularly in alopecia totalis/universalis, a pattern that suggests antigenic drive. Compared with mice, TCR sequences shared between patients were less clear, possibly partly because of HLA diversity across the patient population. Because the treated cohort was small and had only one nonresponder, larger studies are needed to examine links between baseline CD8+ expansion and response.

V is shortened by 2 bases, J by 6 bases, and the region joining them spans 2 bases. Taken from cysteine to phenylalanine, the CDR3 has 11 residues. The sequence is cut down to CDR3 DNA, 33 bases in frame from base 1. The germline V gene gives CDR1 as ENHRY and CDR2 as SYGVKD. This sample's time point label indicates: about 4 weeks on oral tofacitinib. The treatment or condition tag for this specimen amounts to: oral pan-JAK inhibitor, 5-10 mg twice daily. Lesional scalp punch biopsies and peripheral blood were collected from alopecia areata patients. After PBMCs were isolated by density centrifugation and stained for CD3, CD4 and CD8, a FACSAria was used to sort CD4+ and CD8+ T cells. To prepare the library, the immunoSEQ multiplex PCR assay was applied. RNA was extracted from all samples and reverse transcribed into cDNA as template for TCR sequencing. SuperScript III was used for first-strand cDNA synthesis, primed with a 2:1 mix of oligo-dT and random hexamers. A synthetic immune receptor repertoire was used to measure amplification bias, and any remaining bias was corrected computationally. In the authors' own workflow: Raw reads were preprocessed for error removal, and CDR3 was defined according to IMGT conventions as running from the conserved cysteine to phenylalanine. To get clonality, Shannon entropy was normalized by log2 of the number of productive unique TCRs and the result was subtracted from 1. Whether each scalp clone was CD4 or CD8 was inferred by checking scalp TCRbeta sequences against the CD4 and CD8 repertoires from sorted blood. Imported from immuneACCESS, the table was reduced by TCRdb to in-frame sequences with V and J called. These copies leave out some clones; in studies compared against another copy, an unresolved V gene accounts for under half, and the cause of the remainder is not known. V, J and clone size are taken as reported in that table, and D and trimming were inferred from the DNA itself. This sample gives 200,000 to 250,000 clones in total; around 65% of them show up just once. The ten largest clonotypes hold more than 3.5% of the sample.

The sequencing here drew on CD4+ T cells sorted from blood, taken at week 4, from a patient treated with tofacitinib. The TCR was taken from a human donor with alopecia areata. The rearrangement combines TRBV10-3 with TRBJ2-1; a confident D gene designation cannot be given. The CDR3 region: CAISEGNEQFF. The nucleotide sequence reads as follows: TGTGCCATCAGTGAGGGCAATGAGCAGTTCTTC.